The clone carrying this T cell receptor beta chain was recorded a few times. What it recognizes is unknown. This entry comes from a study of CD8+ T cells in alopecia areata. For the study at large: A regimen of oral tofacitinib, 5 to 10 mg twice daily, was given to treated patients. General study findings and limits: Researchers report lesional scalp, most notably alopecia totalis/universalis, outstripped normal scalp in clonality. Given one nonresponder, whether baseline CD8+ expansion relates to response remains uncertain.

Germline V CDR1 and CDR2: GTSNPN, SVGIG (reference sequence). The CDR3 spans 14 residues. With 1 base clipped from V and 6 bases from J, the junction kept 6 bases outside the gene matches. Extracted RNA was reverse transcribed, and the resulting cDNA served as sequencing template. The table came from immunoSEQ multiplex PCR; TCRdb's copy has only in-frame clones and leaves some out. The data show 60,000 to 85,000 clones, 60% to 70% seen once. The treatment: oral pan-JAK inhibitor, 5-10 mg twice daily. From alopecia areata patients, lesional scalp punch biopsies and peripheral blood were collected. Material: CD8+ T cells sorted from blood, obtained at week 24, from a patient treated with tofacitinib. V usage is TRBV30 and J usage is TRBJ2-1; 7 positions agree with TRBD2. The receptor's source is a human donor with alopecia areata. The CDR3 DNA reads TGTGCCTGGAGTGGGGGAGTAGCGGGCAATGAGCAGTTCTTC. The encoded protein is CAWSGGVAGNEQFF.